These 23 T cell receptor beta chains were sequenced from one sample in a study of T cells expressing NK-cell markers (dated by TCRdb to the early 2020s). The library relied on 5' RACE. Sequencing was carried out with an Illumina HiSeq 2000. Following TCRdb reprocessing, every CDR3 protein sequence forms one entry, and DNA is not provided. The sample's own table lists a few hundred thousand distinct CDR3 sequences. The biggest ten clones account for over 4% of the sample. The sequencing input was blood T cells: a sorted CD56 or NKG2C T cell subset, CD4+ or CD8+ T cells, or bulk PBMC T cells (not recorded which). Receptors were obtained from a man aged 18 to 69 in good health.

The V and J genes are TRBV5-1 and TRBJ2-5; absent DNA, TCRdb's TRBD1 call cannot be checked. Looked up from germline, CDR1 is SGHRS and CDR2 is YFSETQ. The CDR3 has 16 residues. CDR3 sequence reads: CASSFRGQGGSETQYF.

The CDR3 reads CASSQGPLQTTIAGAGYNEQFF. The genes are TRBV4-1 and TRBJ2-1; the TCRdb call, TRBD1, lacks DNA for checking. CDR3 length: 22 amino acids. Germline V lookup: CDR1 MGHRA, CDR2 YSYEKL.

J is TRBJ2-5 and V is TRBV29-1; TCRdb indicates TRBD1, and absent DNA this call remains unverified. Germline-derived CDR1 and CDR2 are SQVTM and ANQGSEA. This CDR3 is 14 amino acids long. This CDR3 reads CSVARGTNQETQYF.

The chain has TRBV12-3 or TRBV12-4 and TRBJ2-1; TCRdb gives TRBD1 as the D gene, but with no DNA this cannot be confirmed. The CDR3 is made up of 14 amino acids. This chain's CDR3 is CASSLQGALFKQFF.

The rearrangement links TRBV3-1 to TRBJ2-5. The length of the CDR3 is 15 residues. Germline V gene lookup returns CDR1 LGHDT and CDR2 YNNKEL (reference sequence). The CDR3 protein is CASSPQTEYQETQYF.

The rearrangement joins TRBV7-9 to TRBJ1-4; TCRdb indicates TRBD1, and absent DNA this call remains unverified. Germline V lookup: CDR1 SEHNR, CDR2 FQNEAQ (reference sequence). CDR3 length: 14 residues. CDR3 sequence reads: CASSLTGVNEKLFF. Looking up the rest from reference TRBV7-9 and TRBJ1-4 gives the full variable domain: DTGVSQNPRHKITKRGQNVTFRCDPISEHNRLYWYRQTLGQGPEFLTYFQNEAQLEKSRLLSDRFSAERPKGSFSTLEIQRTEQGDSAMYLCASSLTGVNEKLFFGSGTQLSVL.

The chain links TRBV7-4 to TRBJ1-6; the TCRdb D gene call, TRBD1, has no DNA to confirm it. Germline loops: CDR1 SGHVT, CDR2 SQSDAQ. The CDR3 is 19 amino acids. CDR3 in amino acids: CASSLRVVRTGGSNSPLHF.

The rearrangement uses TRBV28 and TRBJ2-5; without DNA, the TCRdb call of TRBD1 cannot be checked. The CDR3 contains 14 residues. CDR1 and CDR2 from the germline V gene are MDHEN and SYDVKM. Here the CDR3 reads CASSLGAGTETQYF.

This chain uses TRBV5-5 with TRBJ1-1; as DNA is missing, the TRBD1 call by TCRdb cannot be tested. Germline CDR1 SGHKS, CDR2 YYEKEE (reference sequence). The length of the CDR3 is 15 residues. The CDR3 here is CASSPPGRGASEAFF.

The chain links TRBV19 to TRBJ1-5; TCRdb's D gene call, TRBD1, goes unchecked for lack of DNA. This CDR3 is built from 16 residues. CDR1 and CDR2 (germline): LNHDA, SQIVND (reference sequence). CDR3 protein: CASSMDRGFSNQPQHF.

This chain uses TRBV7-9 with TRBJ2-5. The germline gives CDR1 SEHNR, CDR2 FQNEAQ (reference sequence). The CDR3 has 15 amino acids. This chain's CDR3 is CASSLARRSQETQYF.

The chain uses TRBV28 and TRBJ2-1; TCRdb's D gene call, TRBD2, goes unchecked for lack of DNA. CDR1 is MDHEN, CDR2 SYDVKM, per germline. CDR3 length: 15 residues. The CDR3 protein is CASSLIAGGKDEQFF.

The rearrangement uses TRBV6-1 and TRBJ2-7; the D gene TCRdb calls, TRBD1, cannot be checked with no DNA. CDR3 length equals 14 residues. Looked up from germline, CDR1 is MNHNS and CDR2 is SASEGT. CDR3 sequence: CASRAGTGVPEQYF.

The chain employs TRBV7-2 and TRBJ2-2; TCRdb indicates TRBD2, and absent DNA this call remains unverified. CDR3 length: 14 amino acids. Germline lookup yields CDR1 SGHTA and CDR2 FQGNSA. This chain's CDR3 is CASSLSATSGELFF. Supplemented by reference TRBV7-2 and TRBJ2-2, the full variable domain reads GAGVSQSPSNKVTEKGKDVELRCDPISGHTALYWYRQSLGQGLEFLIYFQGNSAPDKSGLPSDRFSAERTGGSVSTLTIQRTQQEDSAVYLCASSLSATSGELFFGEGSRLTVL.

The chain uses TRBV20-1 and TRBJ1-6; TCRdb lists TRBD1, though no DNA is available to test this call. Germline CDR1 DFQATT, CDR2 SNEGSKA (reference sequence). CDR3 size: 13 residues. CDR3 in amino acids: CSAWSQVNSPLHF.

The chain has TRBV10-3 and TRBJ2-7. The CDR3 is 14 residues long. The germline gives CDR1 ENHRY, CDR2 SYGVKD. CDR3 loop: CAISDWGTPYEQYF.

The V call is TRBV11-2, the J call TRBJ2-7; as DNA is missing, the TRBD2 call by TCRdb cannot be tested. The length of the CDR3 is 19 residues. The germline gives CDR1 SGHAT, CDR2 FQNNGV. CDR3 region: CASSYVLAGGRRSSYEQYF. Based on the CDR3 plus reference TRBV11-2 and TRBJ2-7, the full variable domain is EAGVAQSPRYKIIEKRQSVAFWCNPISGHATLYWYQQILGQGPKLLIQFQNNGVVDDSQLPKDRFSAERLKGVDSTLKIQPAKLEDSAVYLCASSYVLAGGRRSSYEQYFGPGTRLTVT.

The CDR3 sequence is CASSVVDRPYSPLHF. The chain uses TRBV9 and TRBJ1-6; without DNA, the TCRdb call of TRBD1 cannot be checked. Germline CDR1 is SGDLS and CDR2 is YYNGEE. CDR3 size: 15 residues.

The chain employs TRBV7-9 and TRBJ2-3; TCRdb outputs TRBD1, but without DNA this stays unchecked. The germline gives CDR1 SEHNR, CDR2 FQNEAQ (reference sequence). The CDR3 is made up of 16 amino acids. This CDR3 is CASSLFRGVRADTQYF.

The chain recombines TRBV12-3 or TRBV12-4 with TRBJ1-5. The CDR3 loop spans 13 amino acids. Here the CDR3 reads CASSRGTLQPQHF.

V is TRBV2 and J is TRBJ2-7; no DNA is available, so the TRBD1 call from TCRdb remains unchecked. CDR3 length: 17 residues. In germline, CDR1 is SNHLY, CDR2 FYNNEI. CDR3 loop: CASSGGNRDTVLYEQYF.

The chain uses TRBV20-1 and TRBJ2-1; without DNA, the TCRdb call of TRBD1 cannot be checked. This CDR3 spans 15 amino acids. CDR1 is DFQATT, CDR2 SNEGSKA, per germline (reference sequence). The chain's CDR3 is CSARADRTKRNEQFF.

The rearrangement uses TRBV25-1 and TRBJ1-6; the TCRdb call, TRBD1, lacks DNA for checking. The germline V gene encodes CDR1 MGHDK and CDR2 SYGVNS. CDR3 size: 14 residues. The CDR3: CASSPRQGGSPLHF.